This record concerns one TCR beta chain sequence. Its target is not known. This record comes from a study of immune evolution from preneoplasia to lung adenocarcinoma. About the research overall: HLA loss of heterozygosity: under 7.5% AIS, about 15% MIA, around 35% ADC, none AAH. Regarding the study as a whole: Compared with EGFR-mutant or double wild-type lesions, KRAS-mutant nodules were more clonal. Later-stage lesions seemingly showed higher T cell density and diversity than normal lung. From normal lung to invasive adenocarcinoma, top clone frequencies appeared to decrease.

Measured with immunoSEQ multiplex PCR; TCRdb has only the in-frame clones, and not every one. The sample records fewer than 50,000 clones, around 79% being singletons. This CDR3 has 15 amino acids. The V gene's germline CDR1 is SGHRS and CDR2 YFSETQ. The V segment lost 4 bases and the J segment 4 bases; nucleotides outside the gene matches: 8. Source material: FFPE invasive lung adenocarcinoma tissue. The rearrangement joins TRBV5-1 to TRBJ2-5, with 9 bases matching TRBD2. The clonotype was recovered from a person between 55 and 70 years old with lung adenocarcinoma. DNA for the CDR3: TGCGCCAGCAGCCTCGGAGCGGGAGGTGGAGAGACCCAGTACTTC. Translating gives CASSLGAGGGETQYF.